The clone carrying this TCR beta chain was recorded once. Under the authors' procedure: Estimates of nucleated cell counts were drawn from the amplification of reference gene primers. The data were produced by immunoSEQ multiplex PCR, yet TCRdb's version contains in-frame clones alone and is incomplete. V and J calls and clone size are copied from that table; D and trimming were computed from the DNA. The table includes 68,000 or so clones, approximately 79% detected once. This entry is derived from a study of blood T cell repertoires in COVID-19. As for the study in general: Researchers got acute and convalescent COVID-19 samples from the United States, Italy and Spain. PBMCs, B-cell-depleted T cells, or T cells provided the cDNA or gDNA that made up the material.

The sequence was obtained from a human donor in a cohort sampled during active COVID-19. Sequencing was carried out using peripheral blood.

CDR3 bases: TGTGCCATCAGTGCCACCGGGACAGGGTCTATCTACGAGCAGTACTTC. Encoded protein: CAISATGTGSIYEQYF. The genes are TRBV10-3 and TRBJ2-7; 9 bases map to TRBD1. This CDR3 has 16 amino acids. Trimming took 4 bases from V and 3 from J; bases not matched to a gene: 10. Germline V gene sequence: CDR1 ENHRY, CDR2 SYGVKD.